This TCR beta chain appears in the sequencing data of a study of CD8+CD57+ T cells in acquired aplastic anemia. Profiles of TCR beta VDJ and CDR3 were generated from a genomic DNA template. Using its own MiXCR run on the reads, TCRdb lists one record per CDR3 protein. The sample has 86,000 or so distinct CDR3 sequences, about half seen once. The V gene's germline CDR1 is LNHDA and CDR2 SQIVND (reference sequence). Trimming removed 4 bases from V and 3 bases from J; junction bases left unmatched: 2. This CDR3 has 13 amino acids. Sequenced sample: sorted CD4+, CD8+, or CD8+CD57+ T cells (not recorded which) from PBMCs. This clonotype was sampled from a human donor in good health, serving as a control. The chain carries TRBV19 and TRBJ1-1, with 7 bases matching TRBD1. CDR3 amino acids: CASSRQGYTEAFF. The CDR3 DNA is TGTGCCAGTAGTAGACAGGGTTACACTGAAGCTTTCTTT. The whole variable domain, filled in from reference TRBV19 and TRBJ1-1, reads DGGITQSPKYLFRKEGQNVTLSCEQNLNHDAMYWYRQDPGQGLRLIYYSQIVNDFQKGDIAEGYSVSREKKESFPLTVTSAQKNPTAFYLCASSRQGYTEAFFGQGTRLTVV.